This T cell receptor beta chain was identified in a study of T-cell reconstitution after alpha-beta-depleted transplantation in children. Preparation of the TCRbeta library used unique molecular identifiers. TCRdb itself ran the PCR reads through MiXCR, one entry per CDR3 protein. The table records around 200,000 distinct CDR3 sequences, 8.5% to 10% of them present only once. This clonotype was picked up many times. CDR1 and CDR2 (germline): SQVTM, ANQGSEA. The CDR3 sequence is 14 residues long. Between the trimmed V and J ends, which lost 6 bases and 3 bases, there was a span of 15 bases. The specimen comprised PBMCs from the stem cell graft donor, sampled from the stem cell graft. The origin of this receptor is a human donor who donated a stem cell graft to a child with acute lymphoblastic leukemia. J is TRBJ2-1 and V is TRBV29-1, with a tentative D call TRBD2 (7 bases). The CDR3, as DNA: TGCAGCGTCCGTGAGGGGGGGCTCTACAATGAGCAGTTCTTC. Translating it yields CSVREGGLYNEQFF.